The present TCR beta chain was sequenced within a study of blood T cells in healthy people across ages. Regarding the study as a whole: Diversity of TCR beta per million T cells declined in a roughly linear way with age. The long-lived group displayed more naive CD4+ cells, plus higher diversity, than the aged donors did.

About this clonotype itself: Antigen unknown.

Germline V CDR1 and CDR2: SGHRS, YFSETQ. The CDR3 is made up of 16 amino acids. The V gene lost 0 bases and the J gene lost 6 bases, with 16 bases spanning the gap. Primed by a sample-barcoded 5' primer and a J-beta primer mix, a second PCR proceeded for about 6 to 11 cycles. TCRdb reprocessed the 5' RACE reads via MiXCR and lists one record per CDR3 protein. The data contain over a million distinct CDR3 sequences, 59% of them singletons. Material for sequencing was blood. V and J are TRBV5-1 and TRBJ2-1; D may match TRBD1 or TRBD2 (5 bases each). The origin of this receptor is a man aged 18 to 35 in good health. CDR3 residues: CASSLAPQGGGNEQFF. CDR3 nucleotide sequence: TGCGCCAGCAGCTTGGCCCCTCAGGGTGGAGGCAATGAGCAGTTCTTC.